This passage covers 29 T cell receptor beta chains from one sample sequenced in a study of T cell responses to AZD1222 COVID-19 vaccine (dated by TCRdb to the early 2020s). Read against the paper, the sample's time point label means: about 28 days (+/-7) after the second vaccine dose. In the paper's terms, the treatment or condition label means: meningococcal conjugate vaccine given as trial control. The library relied on the immunoSEQ multiplex PCR assay. What TCRdb holds here is the immuneACCESS table cut down to in-frame rearrangements. Part of the clones is not present; checked against another copy, under half of the missing clones reflect an unresolved V gene, and the others are unexplained. The sample records approximately 180,000 clones, 85% to 90% of which are singletons. Jointly, the top ten make up 3.5% to 5.5% of the sample. The specimen was peripheral blood, collected 28 days after the second dose of the MenACWY control vaccine. The receptors were gathered from an adult who received the MenACWY meningococcal vaccine as a control.

The chain carries TRBV18 and TRBJ2-1, with D uncertain. The CDR3 extends over 12 amino acids. CDR1 is KGHSH, CDR2 LQKENI, per germline. V gave up 6 bases and J gave up 10 bases, with 13 bases separating them. CDR3 in amino acids: CASSHDRAEQFF. The DNA for the CDR3 is TGTGCCAGCTCGCATGATCGAGCAGAGCAGTTCTTC.

The chain combines TRBV29-1 with TRBJ2-7, with D possibly being TRBD2 (6 bases). In germline, CDR1 is SQVTM, CDR2 ANQGSEA. V lost 4 bases and J lost 4, with 8 bases in between. This CDR3 is 11 amino acids long. The CDR3 nucleotides read TGCAGCGTTGCCGGGGGATACGAGCAGTACTTC. It yields the protein CSVAGGYEQYF.

The V gene is TRBV24-1, the J gene TRBJ1-2; 11 bases map to TRBD1. The germline V gene encodes CDR1 KGHDR and CDR2 SFDVKD. CDR3 length: 14 residues. V shed 7 bases and J 4 bases; nucleotides not matched to a gene: 4. The CDR3 DNA is TGTGCCACCAGGGACAGGGGGCTTATCTATGGCTACACCTTC. It encodes CATRDRGLIYGYTF.

This rearrangement joins TRBV7-7 to TRBJ2-3; tentative D call: TRBD1 (6 bases). Germline CDR1 SSHAT, CDR2 FNYEAQ (reference sequence). The CDR3 runs 15 residues. V was clipped by 1 base and J by 4 bases, with 12 bases between them. The CDR3 nucleotides read TGTGCCAGCAGCTTAGACAGGGAAGGATCAGATACGCAGTATTTT. Amino acid sequence: CASSLDREGSDTQYF.

The genes are TRBV9 and TRBJ2-3; D may be TRBD2 (6 bases). With 4 bases removed from V and 0 bases from J, the gap between germline ends came to 9 bases. There are 14 residues in the CDR3. CDR1 SGDLS and CDR2 YYNGEE come from the germline V gene. This CDR3 reads CASSPSGSTDTQYF. CDR3 nucleotides: TGTGCCAGCAGCCCCAGCGGGAGCACAGATACGCAGTATTTT.

The chain has TRBV5-5 and TRBJ2-7; the D gene is possibly TRBD2 (5 bases). CDR1 SGHKS and CDR2 YYEKEE come from the germline V gene (reference sequence). The CDR3 is 15 residues long. V lost 1 base and J 1 base, leaving 12 bases between the germline ends. The CDR3 sequence: CASSLIGVPSYEQYF. CDR3 DNA sequence: TGTGCCAGCAGCTTGATCGGGGTTCCATCCTACGAGCAGTACTTC.

The genes are TRBV28 and TRBJ2-7, with a weak D call TRBD2 (5 bases). This CDR3 comprises 13 residues. Germline CDR1 MDHEN, CDR2 SYDVKM. The V gene lost 6 bases and the J gene lost 9 bases, with 18 bases spanning the gap. The CDR3 nucleotides are TGTGCCAGCAGGCGCGGGTTACCGAACTCGCAGTACTTC. Its translation: CASRRGLPNSQYF.

The chain is built from TRBV5-1 and TRBJ2-7; 9 bases are a match to TRBD2. This CDR3 contains 15 residues. Germline V gene data show CDR1 as SGHRS and CDR2 as YFSETQ. With V trimmed by 0 bases and J by 4 bases, 5 bases remained unmatched. The DNA of the CDR3 is TGCGCCAGCAGCTTGGGGGCGGGAGGGCCTTACGAGCAGTACTTC. Encoded protein: CASSLGAGGPYEQYF.

This clone appeared once. This chain connects TRBV5-1 to TRBJ2-3; D gene uncertain. Trimming stripped 0 bases from V and 3 bases from J, with 8 bases between. The CDR3 covers 14 residues. In germline, CDR1 is SGHRS, CDR2 YFSETQ. The CDR3 here is CASSLGSATDTQYF. In nucleotides, the CDR3 is TGCGCCAGCAGCTTGGGATCGGCAACAGATACGCAGTATTTT.

The rearrangement uses TRBV5-4 and TRBJ2-7, with TRBD1 matching 10 bases. This CDR3 spans 15 amino acids. Germline assignment: CDR1 SGHNT and CDR2 YYREEE (reference sequence). The junction had 6 bases not matched to a gene; V was cut back by 4 bases and J by 2 bases. CDR3 loop: CASSPRDRGTYEQYF. The CDR3, as DNA: TGTGCCAGCAGCCCCCGGGACAGGGGAACCTACGAGCAGTACTTC.

The chain recombines TRBV28 with TRBJ2-7; no firm D call. This CDR3 has 13 residues. Trimming took off 4 bases at V and 4 bases at J, with 11 bases between the two ends. The germline CDR1 and CDR2 sequences are MDHEN and SYDVKM. The CDR3 loop is CASSSSPAYEQYF. CDR3 DNA sequence: TGTGCCAGCAGTTCGTCCCCCGCGTACGAGCAGTACTTC.

V gene TRBV11-2 combines with J gene TRBJ2-1; D unresolved. Trimming shortened V by 0 bases and J by 4 bases, and 7 bases separated the two germline ends. This CDR3 contains 14 residues. Germline CDR1 is SGHAT and CDR2 is FQNNGV. DNA of the CDR3: TGTGCCAGCAGCTTAGATGGCCGGTACAATGAGCAGTTCTTC. Its translation: CASSLDGRYNEQFF.

The chain couples TRBV3-1 (or the pseudogene TRBV3-2) to TRBJ2-4; TRBD2 matches 11 bases. This CDR3 spans 14 amino acids. Germline CDR1 LGHDT, CDR2 YNNKEL (reference sequence). Trimming at V came to 4 bases and at J to 13 bases, leaving 9 bases not matched to a gene. CDR3 loop: CASSPPGTSGAQYF. CDR3 nucleotide sequence: TGTGCCAGCAGCCCCCCCGGGACTAGCGGAGCACAGTACTTC.

The count of this clone is one. CDR3 DNA sequence: TGTGCCACCAGCAGTCCCCGTCCAGGGACGAACGATTTGTACAATCAGCCCCAGCATTTT. Protein product: CATSSPRPGTNDLYNQPQHF. The V gene is TRBV15, the J gene TRBJ1-5; a weak D match, TRBD1 (5 bases). This CDR3 is 20 amino acids long. Germline V gives CDR1 LNHNV, CDR2 YYDKDF (reference sequence). V was shortened by 3 bases and J by 3 bases, with 27 bases between the two germline ends.

The chain is built from TRBV7-2 and TRBJ1-2; a weak D match, TRBD1 (5 bases). The CDR3 extends over 13 amino acids. Germline V gives CDR1 SGHTA, CDR2 FQGNSA. The ends were cut back, 2 bases at V and 3 bases at J, with 7 bases in the middle. This chain's CDR3 is CASSLRRDYGYTF. For the CDR3, the DNA is TGTGCCAGCAGCTTACGCAGGGACTATGGCTACACCTTC. The variable domain in full, completed from reference TRBV7-2 and TRBJ1-2, reads GAGVSQSPSNKVTEKGKDVELRCDPISGHTALYWYRQSLGQGLEFLIYFQGNSAPDKSGLPSDRFSAERTGGSVSTLTIQRTQQEDSAVYLCASSLRRDYGYTFGSGTRLTVV.

This chain connects TRBV28 to TRBJ2-5; TRBD2 aligns across 7 bases. Germline V CDR1 and CDR2: MDHEN, SYDVKM. The junction had 8 bases not matched to a gene; V was cut back by 4 bases and J by 0 bases. The CDR3 has 16 amino acids. CDR3 protein: CASSSGGRPYQETQYF. DNA of the CDR3: TGTGCCAGCAGTTCGGGGGGACGACCGTACCAAGAGACCCAGTACTTC.

The gene calls are TRBV18 and TRBJ1-6; TRBD1 matches 7 bases. The CDR3 is made up of 16 amino acids. Trimming cost V 1 base and J 7 bases; bases outside gene matches: 7. CDR1 and CDR2 from the germline V gene are KGHSH and LQKENI. The CDR3 loop is CASSPRQGTANSPLHF. The CDR3, as DNA: TGTGCCAGCTCACCACGTCAGGGGACAGCGAATTCACCCCTCCACTTT.

The rearrangement uses TRBV18 and TRBJ2-1; D is ambiguous. Germline loops: CDR1 KGHSH, CDR2 LQKENI. Trimming left V 4 bases short and J 8 bases short, with 12 bases between. The CDR3 length is 13 residues. CDR3 region: CASSRDSSDEQFF. CDR3 coding DNA: TGTGCCAGCTCACGAGACTCTTCGGATGAGCAGTTCTTC. The entire variable domain, with the rest obtained from reference TRBV18 and TRBJ2-1, is as follows: NAGVMQNPRHLVRRRGQEARLRCSPMKGHSHVYWYRQLPEEGLKFMVYLQKENIIDESGMPKERFSAEFPKEGPSILRIQQVVRGDSAAYFCASSRDSSDEQFFGPGTRLTVL.

The chain recombines TRBV2 with TRBJ2-1; D is possibly TRBD1 (6 bases). The CDR3 runs to 15 residues. The V gene lost 8 bases and the J gene lost 6 bases, with 20 bases spanning the gap. Germline CDR1 SNHLY, CDR2 FYNNEI. The CDR3 sequence is CASARLSKGGNEQFF. In DNA, the CDR3 is TGTGCCAGCGCTAGGTTGAGCAAAGGGGGCAATGAGCAGTTCTTC.

This chain uses TRBV30 with TRBJ1-5; TRBD1 agrees at 12 bases. Germline CDR1 and CDR2: GTSNPN and SVGIG (reference sequence). V was pared by 2 bases and J by 12 bases, with 5 bases of the junction left unmatched. This CDR3 region has 13 residues. CDR3 sequence reads: CAWSMGQGADQHF. CDR3 nucleotide sequence: TGTGCCTGGAGTATGGGACAGGGGGCCGACCAGCATTTT.

This sequence joins TRBV7-9 and TRBJ2-1; 7 nucleotides line up with TRBD2. V was clipped by 6 bases and J by 8 bases; unmatched bases: 19. The CDR3 loop spans 17 amino acids. CDR1 and CDR2 (germline): SEHNR, FQNEAQ (reference sequence). DNA for the CDR3: TGTGCCAGCAGTCAGGGTAAGACTAGCCTCGCCGACGATGAGCAGTTCTTC. It codes for CASSQGKTSLADDEQFF.

V and J are TRBV19 and TRBJ1-4; no clear D gene. The germline CDR1 and CDR2 sequences are LNHDA and SQIVND (reference sequence). Trimming stripped 2 bases from V and 12 bases from J, with 7 bases between. The CDR3 covers 11 residues. In DNA form, the CDR3 reads TGTGCCAGTAGTATAATTGGTGAACTGTTTTTT. Translated, it gives CASSIIGELFF.

CDR3 residues: CASSLRNAEAFF. CDR3 bases: TGTGCCAGCAGTTTAAGAAACGCTGAAGCTTTCTTT. V gene TRBV28 combines with J gene TRBJ1-1; unclear D gene. CDR1 is MDHEN and CDR2 is SYDVKM in the germline V gene. CDR3 length: 12 amino acids. Trimming removed 2 bases at V and 6 bases at J, with 7 bases between.

Only one count was recorded for this clone. This sequence joins TRBV5-1 and TRBJ2-1; no definite D call. The CDR3 is 12 residues long. Germline CDR1 is SGHRS and CDR2 is YFSETQ. The V end was cut by 0 bases, the J end by 10 bases, with 8 bases between. The CDR3 DNA is TGCGCCAGCAGCTTGGCAGGTCGAGAGCAGTTCTTC. It yields the protein CASSLAGREQFF.

Comment on this clone: The same CDR3 can be traced to other DNA sequences in this sample. The chain combines TRBV7-9 with TRBJ1-5; the D gene is possibly TRBD1 (6 bases). V lost 3 bases and J 0 bases, leaving 9 bases between the germline ends. The CDR3 runs 15 residues. Germline CDR1 SEHNR, CDR2 FQNEAQ (reference sequence). The CDR3 DNA sequence: TGTGCCAGCAGCTTGGACAGCTATAGCAATCAGCCCCAGCATTTT. The encoded protein is CASSLDSYSNQPQHF.

The chain combines TRBV5-4 with TRBJ1-2; D is unclear. CDR3 length equals 14 residues. V was cut by 7 bases and J by 8 bases, with 21 bases left in between. CDR1 is SGHNT, CDR2 YYREEE, per germline (reference sequence). The CDR3 loop is CASQPTGRALGYTF. The CDR3 DNA follows: TGTGCCAGCCAACCCACTGGGAGAGCCTTAGGCTACACCTTC.

The chain has TRBV5-4 and TRBJ2-1, with 9 positions matching TRBD2. V was pared by 2 bases and J by 12 bases, with 9 bases of the junction left unmatched. Germline V gene sequence: CDR1 SGHNT, CDR2 YYREEE (reference sequence). This CDR3 has 14 amino acids. In nucleotides, the CDR3 is TGTGCCAGCAGCTTAAAGGAGGCGGGAGGGGTGCAGTTCTTC. This translates into CASSLKEAGGVQFF.

The V gene is TRBV7-9, the J gene TRBJ1-1; D unresolved. Germline V gene sequence: CDR1 SEHNR, CDR2 FQNEAQ (reference sequence). V was pared by 5 bases and J by 4 bases, with 14 bases between. The CDR3 is made up of 14 amino acids. The CDR3 here is CASSKEGGGTEAFF. DNA for the CDR3: TGTGCCAGCAGCAAAGAGGGCGGAGGCACTGAAGCTTTCTTT.

The V call is TRBV19, the J call TRBJ1-6; no definite D call. Trimming removed 5 bases at V and 6 bases at J, with 11 bases between. Germline-derived CDR1 and CDR2 are LNHDA and SQIVND (reference sequence). The length of the CDR3 is 14 residues. CDR3 nucleotide sequence: TGTGCCAGTAGTGTCTACAGATCTAATTCACCCCTCCACTTT. Amino acid sequence: CASSVYRSNSPLHF.